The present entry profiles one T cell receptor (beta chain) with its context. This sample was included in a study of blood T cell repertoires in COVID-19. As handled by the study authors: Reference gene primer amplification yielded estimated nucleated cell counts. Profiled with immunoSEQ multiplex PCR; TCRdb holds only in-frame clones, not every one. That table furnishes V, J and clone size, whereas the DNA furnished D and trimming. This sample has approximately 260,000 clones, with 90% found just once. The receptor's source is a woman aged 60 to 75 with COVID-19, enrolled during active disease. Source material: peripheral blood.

The CDR3 here is CASSKTENTEAFF. CDR3 DNA sequence: TGCGCCAGCAGCAAGACAGAGAACACTGAAGCTTTCTTT. This rearrangement joins TRBV5-1 to TRBJ1-1; D may be TRBD1 (5 bases). Trimming took off 4 bases at V and 1 base at J, with 8 bases between the two ends. Germline V CDR1 and CDR2: SGHRS, YFSETQ. There are 13 residues in the CDR3.